The 10 T cell receptor beta chains below were found in one sample sequenced in a study of cytomegalovirus exposure and HLA in healthy donors. The table came from immunoSEQ multiplex PCR; TCRdb's copy has only in-frame clones and leaves some out. Of over 200,000 clones listed, around 88% were seen once; the top ten hold over 2.5%. The material sequenced was PBMCs. These TCRs come from a woman younger than 35 in good health and CMV-seronegative.

This CDR3 reads CSVEDLPDRWAYNEQFF. The CDR3 coding sequence is TGCAGCGTTGAAGATCTTCCGGACAGGTGGGCATACAATGAGCAGTTCTTC. The chain joins TRBV29-1 to TRBJ2-1; 7 bases match TRBD1. The CDR3 is 17 amino acids. The trim removed 0 bases at V and 4 bases at J, leaving 12 bases unmatched. In germline, CDR1 is SQVTM, CDR2 ANQGSEA.

This chain uses TRBV4-2 with TRBJ2-1; the match to TRBD2 covers 11 bases. The CDR3 is 20 residues long. V lost 4 bases and J lost 0; bases outside the gene matches: 14. CDR1 and CDR2 from the germline V gene are LGHNA and YNFKEQ. CDR3 region: CASSRGWGLADMSSYNEQFF. The CDR3 coding sequence is TGTGCCAGCAGCCGAGGCTGGGGACTAGCGGATATGAGCTCCTACAATGAGCAGTTCTTC.

The DNA of the CDR3 is TGTGCCAGCAGCAGCGCTATCTACAATGAGCAGTTCTTC. Translated, it gives CASSSAIYNEQFF. The chain recombines TRBV9 with TRBJ2-1; D gene uncertain. The germline CDR1 and CDR2 sequences are SGDLS and YYNGEE. Trimming took 4 bases from V and 3 from J, leaving 8 bases between them. CDR3 length: 13 amino acids.

This sequence joins TRBV28 and TRBJ2-7; 13 bases are a match to TRBD2. Trimming took 4 bases from V and 2 from J; bases not matched to a gene: 8. The CDR3 is 17 residues long. The germline V gene encodes CDR1 MDHEN and CDR2 SYDVKM. As DNA, the CDR3 is TGTGCCAGCAGTTATCTTGAGACTAGCGGGGGGACCTACGAGCAGTACTTC. Encoded protein: CASSYLETSGGTYEQYF.

The chain recombines TRBV19 with TRBJ2-7; 7 bases are a match to TRBD2. Per the germline V gene, CDR1 is LNHDA and CDR2 is SQIVND (reference sequence). Germline trimming cut 4 bases from V and 7 bases from J; bases unmatched to any gene: 13. The CDR3 sequence is 15 residues long. CDR3 nucleotides: TGTGCCAGTAGTACCAGGACTAGTCCACCCGGGGAGCAGTACTTC. Translation gives CASSTRTSPPGEQYF.

The chain recombines TRBV28 with TRBJ2-2; 8 bases align to TRBD1. The germline V gene has CDR1 MDHEN and CDR2 SYDVKM. V shed 5 bases and J 6 bases; nucleotides not matched to a gene: 8. There are 15 residues in the CDR3. The CDR3 region is CASSQGARESGELFF. The DNA for the CDR3 is TGTGCCAGCAGTCAGGGGGCTAGGGAATCCGGGGAGCTGTTTTTT.

The chain carries TRBV6-1 and TRBJ1-3; 8 nucleotides match TRBD1. This CDR3 spans 15 amino acids. Trimming took 6 bases from V and 2 from J; bases not matched to a gene: 6. Looked up from germline, CDR1 is MNHNS and CDR2 is SASEGT. CDR3 DNA sequence: TGTGCCAGCAGGGTACAGGGGGTGGCTGGAAACACCATATATTTT. This codes for CASRVQGVAGNTIYF.

The CDR3 protein is CASRVVADTQYF. In DNA, the CDR3 is TGTGCCAGCAGGGTAGTAGCAGATACGCAGTATTTT. This sequence joins TRBV27 and TRBJ2-3; unclear D gene. The CDR3 spans 12 residues. V was pared by 6 bases and J by 4 bases, with 8 bases between. The germline V gene has CDR1 MNHEY and CDR2 SMNVEV (reference sequence).

The chain carries TRBV27 and TRBJ2-1; D possibly corresponds to TRBD1 (6 bases). This CDR3 contains 18 residues. Trimming cost V 1 base and J 4 bases, with 20 bases left between them. Germline CDR1 MNHEY, CDR2 SMNVEV (reference sequence). The CDR3 loop reads CASSLYQSGTHLYNEQFF. The CDR3 DNA sequence: TGTGCCAGCAGTTTATATCAGTCCGGGACACATTTATACAATGAGCAGTTCTTC.

The genes are TRBV28 and TRBJ1-2; D might be TRBD1 (6 bases). CDR1 and CDR2 (germline): MDHEN, SYDVKM. The CDR3 covers 15 residues. Trimming removed 3 bases at V and 3 bases at J, with 14 bases between. This CDR3 reads CASSLLGALDYGYTF. In nucleotides, the CDR3 is TGTGCCAGCAGTTTGCTGGGGGCGCTGGACTATGGCTACACCTTC.